This TCR beta chain was sequenced for a study of blood T cell repertoires in COVID-19. Turning to the study itself: PBMCs, B-cell-depleted T cells, or T cells provided the cDNA or gDNA that made up the material.

Only in-frame clones appear in the TCRdb table, and some are missing; sequencing was by immunoSEQ multiplex PCR. The repertoire holds over 250,000 clones, with around four fifths as singletons. Trimming cost V 0 bases and J 2 bases, with 11 bases left between them. This CDR3 has 16 residues. Germline lookup yields CDR1 ENHRY and CDR2 SYGVKD. This rearrangement joins TRBV10-3 to TRBJ1-5; no reliable D call. The clonotype originates from a woman aged 45-65 years who had recovered from COVID-19. The sample taken for sequencing was peripheral blood. This chain's CDR3 is CAISESPAKGNQPQHF. CDR3 bases: TGTGCCATCAGTGAGTCCCCAGCGAAGGGCAATCAGCCCCAGCATTTT.